The 2 T cell receptor beta chains listed next were all sequenced from one sample in a study of CD4 and CD8 cells across lung adenocarcinoma regions. Each CDR3 protein gets one entry after TCRdb re-called the PCR reads with MiXCR. The sample holds over 10,000 distinct CDR3 sequences, around half seen once. The sequenced material came from CD8+ T cells from the center of a lung tumor. The receptors derive from a female donor with lung adenocarcinoma. The CD4 and CD8 labels of this study may be unreliable.

This chain uses TRBV6-1 with TRBJ2-1; TRBD2 matches at 10 bases. Germline CDR1 MNHNS, CDR2 SASEGT. CDR3 length equals 16 residues. V lost 6 bases, J lost 0 bases, and 5 bases stayed unmatched. CDR3 sequence (DNA): TGTGCCAGCAGAAAAGCTAGCGGGGGCTCCTACAATGAGCAGTTCTTC. This codes for CASRKASGGSYNEQFF.

The CDR3 DNA follows: TGTGCCAGCAGTTACGTTCCGACTATCAACACCGGGGAGCTGTTTTTT. Translation gives CASSYVPTINTGELFF. The V call is TRBV6-5, the J call TRBJ2-2; possible D gene TRBD2, 5 bases. This CDR3 contains 16 residues. Looked up from germline, CDR1 is MNHEY and CDR2 is SVGAGI. V was pared by 2 bases and J by 2 bases, with 12 bases between.